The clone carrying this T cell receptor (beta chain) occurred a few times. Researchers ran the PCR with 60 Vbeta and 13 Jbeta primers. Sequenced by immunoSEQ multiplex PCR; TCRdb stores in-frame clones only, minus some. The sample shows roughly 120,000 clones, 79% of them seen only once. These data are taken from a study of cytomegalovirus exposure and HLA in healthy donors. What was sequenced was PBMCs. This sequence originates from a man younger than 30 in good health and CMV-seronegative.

The CDR3 nucleotides are TGTGCCAGCAGCCTAAAGACAGGTATTTTCTCCTACAATGAGCAGTTCTTC. Protein product: CASSLKTGIFSYNEQFF. V gene TRBV5-4 combines with J gene TRBJ2-1; TRBD1 might be the D (6 bases). The CDR3 sequence is 17 residues long. V was cut by 4 bases and J by 0 bases, with 17 bases left in between. Germline values: CDR1 SGHNT, CDR2 YYREEE (reference sequence).